A selection of T cell receptor beta chains follows, all from one sample in a study of blood T cell repertoires in COVID-19. Method: immunoSEQ multiplex PCR; TCRdb's copy keeps in-frame clones and lacks some. The sample shows under 70,000 clones, about 90% of them seen only once. Sample: peripheral blood. The source of these receptors is a man in his fifties or sixties with active COVID-19. Each CDR3 is given without its conserved first and last residue. The D gene is left open where the match is weak.

TRBV7-5 | NA | ARSLVGGQETQY
TRBV7-8 | TRBD1 | ASSFTGQGEAF
TRBV2 | NA | ASSGDTPYEQY
TRBV6-5 | TRBD2 | ASSYGGLTDTQY
TRBV27 | TRBD1 | ASSLTGSSYEQY
TRBV10-3 | NA | AISDNSYEQY
TRBV5-1 | NA | ASSPQPPDSGNTIY
TRBV7-9 | NA | ASQSAGTNTGELF
TRBV29-1 | NA | SVRLGPSYEQY
TRBV25-1 | NA | ASSGERGGRETQY
TRBV29-1 | TRBD2 | SVGVAGGPRDTQY
TRBV10-3 | NA | ATVMAGYSYEQY